This TCR beta chain was identified during a study of cytomegalovirus exposure and HLA in healthy donors. Study summary: A prior study identified 100 million to 130 million unique TCR beta sequences from some 200 million T cells.

The PCR had 60 Vbeta and 13 Jbeta primers. Data came from immunoSEQ multiplex PCR; TCRdb stores just in-frame clones and leaves some out. The table records hundreds of thousands of clones, around 76% of them present only once. V was pared by 3 bases and J by 8 bases, with 10 bases of the junction left unmatched. CDR1 is SGHDT, CDR2 YYEEEE, per germline. The CDR3 loop spans 15 amino acids. Whole-study findings and limits: Cytomegalovirus status was reportedly diagnosed by the classifier with high specificity and sensitivity.

On this clone itself: Its antigen is unidentified.

V is TRBV5-6 and J is TRBJ1-4, with 7 nucleotides matching TRBD1. The TCR sequence derives from a man between 40 and 49 years old in good health and CMV-seropositive. The sample consisted of PBMCs. CDR3 protein: CASSSVRQGFEKLFF. DNA for the CDR3: TGTGCCAGCAGCTCAGTGAGACAGGGCTTCGAAAAACTGTTTTTT.